Listed here is a single TCR beta chain. This clone occurred a few times. Its antigen is not yet known. No much larger clone exists at a distance of one base, and base qualities are not known. Using the deep immunoSEQ assay, TCR CDR3 regions were amplified from genomic DNA by multiplex PCR. Genomic DNA extracted from each cell subset was distributed evenly over all wells of several immunoSEQ 96-well plates, and each plate served as one replicate. For sorted subsets, approximately 190 ng genomic DNA, equal to some 30,000 T cell genomes, was loaded into each replicate PCR. Purified libraries were quantified with a Qubit 3.0 fluorometer, sized on a Bioanalyzer 2100, and re-quantified with the KAPA Library Quantification kit. Every immunoSEQ 96-well plate was sequenced on a dedicated single-read 150-cycle Illumina NextSeq 550 flow cell. The paper's processing steps were these. The immunoSEQ output contained only junctional sequences without quality scores, so filtering could not match that applied to full-length reads. Sequences were annotated with PyIR, a Python wrapper for IgBLAST v1.9, and V/J genes and CDR3 were assigned using IMGT germline references. Any read was removed if the V/J assignment was weak (E-value above 1e-6), the CDR3 was missing, or the read contained stop codons, out-of-frame junctions, or ambiguous translated residues. V3J clonotypes were defined as sequences sharing an identical inferred V gene, J gene, and CDR3 amino acid sequence. To compute the percentage overlap between repertoires, the number of shared unique clonotypes was divided by the size of the smaller repertoire. Richness of each repertoire was evaluated using RTK rarefaction, the Chao1 estimator, and Recon v2.1 estimates of unobserved clonotypes. OLGA was used to compute generation probabilities for all TCRbeta clonotypes that the gDNA method yielded from a few donors. Sourced from immuneACCESS, this table was stored by TCRdb with only in-frame sequences that have V and J called. A share of the clones is absent; for the studies checked, an unresolved V gene accounts for under half, and the remainder has no known explanation. V, J and clone size reflect that table, while D and trimming were determined from the DNA. The sample table contains hundreds of thousands of clones; only one count was recorded for around 72% of them. Under 2% of the sample is taken by the ten largest.

The donors were healthy, HIV-negative adults with no recently reported acute infections or vaccinations. Only Caucasian adults living in Nashville, Tennessee, USA were represented among the donors. CD4+ T cells were enriched by magnetic negative selection; naive cells were then positively selected on CD45RA, and the negative fraction formed the memory subset. After blood collection by leukapheresis, PBMCs were isolated using Ficoll-Histopaque density gradient centrifugation and then cryopreserved in the vapor phase of liquid nitrogen. Purity and quantity of every magnetically sorted T cell population were checked by analytical flow cytometry. Genomic DNA was isolated from each sorted fraction and quantified by UV absorbance on a Nanodrop 2000c. This sample is part of a study of shared clonotypes between healthy human individuals (dated by TCRdb to about 2020). Describing the broader study: Three men and two women, aged 18 to 49 years, made up the cohort. To estimate repertoire size and how much clonotypes are shared between individuals, the study performed deep sequencing of blood TCR repertoires from roughly five healthy adults. Leukapheresis yielded between about 0.8 and 9.5 billion PBMCs per donor. For each donor, CD4 naive and CD4 memory were each given three plates, CD8 naive was given two plates, and CD8 memory was given one plate. Libraries were prepared and TCR repertoires were sequenced by different laboratories using diverse techniques, in order to increase sequencing depth and limit assay-specific biases.

The germline V gene (reference sequence) specifies MNHNY as CDR1 and SVGAGI as CDR2. The CDR3 runs 16 residues from the cysteine to the phenylalanine. Kept here is only the CDR3 DNA, which spans 48 bases and is read in frame from base 1. V is cut back by 7 bases and J by 8 bases, with 15 bases in the junction unmatched. What the work shows at the level of the full study, not this receptor alone: Rarefaction of sorted-subset datasets indicated incomplete sequencing despite the large sequencing depth. The genetic and exposure-history diversity represented was limited by the small number of donors. Larger estimated clonotype richness was generally found for naive subsets than for memory subsets. Based on pairwise subsampling, the degree of clonotype sharing among donors was expected to be affected by sequencing depth. Compared with non-shared clonotypes, clonotypes shared by all four sorted-subset donors had higher generation probabilities. When a handful of donors were compared, the shared fraction of clonotypes was 5% to 6.5% for naive CD4, about 4% for naive CD8, roughly 2.5% for memory CD4, and less than 0.5% for memory CD8. Only blood was sampled, and tissue TCR repertoires likely differ from those in blood.

Rearrangement joined TRBV6-6 to TRBJ2-1, with 9 bases aligning to TRBD2. The TCR originated in a woman aged 25 to 45 in good health. Sequencing used memory CD4+ T cells sorted from blood. In light of the paper, this sample's cell subset or site label describes: CD45RA-negative fraction. The nucleotide sequence is given as TGTGCCAGCACCTTAAACAGAATAGCGGGAGCCGATGAGCAGTTCTTC. The translation is CASTLNRIAGADEQFF.